This T cell receptor beta chain was captured in a study of T-cell memory formation after mild COVID-19 (dated by TCRdb to the early 2020s). Looking at the study overall: TCR sequence clusters from the two donors were largely donor specific. In two donors, T-cell clones that expanded and contracted after mild COVID-19 were tracked by sequencing TCRalpha and TCRbeta repertoires over time. The cohort comprised two young, previously healthy adult volunteers, one female and one male. Overall results and qualifications from the work: From day 15 to 85, contracting clones showed balanced CD4/CD8 phenotypes, whereas a second wave of clones that expanded from day 15 to 37 leaned towards CD4+. Some responding clones were detected in pre-infection memory, suggesting pre-existing cross-reactive memory T cells joined the SARS-CoV-2 response. Only two mild cases were covered by the study, and larger cohorts that include severe cases with pre-infection samples were considered necessary. Contracting CD4+ clones were located mainly in the CM and EM memory subsets, whereas CD8+ clones were found to be enriched in EMRA. Whether the second-wave clones peaking on day 37 were SARS-CoV-2 specific was not confirmed.

Per the germline V gene, SGHVS is the CDR1 and FQNEAQ is the CDR2. From the cysteine up to the phenylalanine, the CDR3 has a length of 16 residues. Left in the record is the CDR3 DNA by itself, 48 bases read in frame from the first base. V loses 2 bases, J loses 5 bases, and the germline ends lie 16 bases apart. Ficoll-Paque density gradient centrifugation was used to isolate PBMCs. This clonotype was detected only a few times. The specificity of this receptor is unknown. No per-base quality is available; no much larger clone lies one base away. Sequenced using an Illumina NovaSeq 6000. TCRalpha and TCRbeta cDNA libraries were constructed by 5'RACE with constant-segment primers, with sample barcodes and unique molecular identifiers being introduced. RNA was extracted from every sample with Trizol reagent. Amplification of the libraries took two PCR steps, and the second step added a second sample barcode plus Illumina TruSeq adapters. The libraries were sequenced on an Illumina NovaSeq using 2 x 150 bp paired-end reads. In the authors' own workflow: With migec v1.2.7, reads were demultiplexed and then collapsed into UMI-guided consensus sequences. With mixcr v2.1.11, UMI consensuses were aligned to TRA and TRB V and J templates and assembled into clonotypes. A clonotype was counted as expanded or contracted only if both edgeR and NoisET called the change significant, with noise models trained on biological replicates. edgeR calls used a false discovery rate-adjusted p below 0.01 and a log2 fold-change threshold of 1. As an exploratory analysis of dynamics, PCA with hierarchical clustering was applied to max-normalized trajectories of the 1000 most abundant clonotypes. Separately sequenced CD4+ and CD8+ repertoires were used to assign a CD4 or CD8 phenotype to each responding clone. TCRdb reprocessed the public reads (quality trimming at Q25 with fastp, clone calling with MiXCR) and kept in-frame beta chains. Rows with one shared CDR3 protein collapse into an entry with the most common genes and DNA. TCRdb's processing, not the authors' own work, is the source of the V and J calls. The sample table lists fewer than 500,000 distinct CDR3 sequences, roughly 25% of them with a count of one. Approximately 13% of the sample is held by the ten biggest clonotypes.

Recombination linked TRBV7-8 to TRBJ1-5, with the D gene not clear enough to name. The specimen sequenced was PBMCs or a T cell subset sorted from them (not recorded which). This receptor was taken from an adult woman who had mild COVID-19 (a few samples of this study predate the infection). The sample titles of this study are shuffled in the database, so cell type and time point are left out; the donor was told from shared clones. Read as DNA, the sequence is TGTGCCAGCAGCTTATGGGCCGATACGGGGTATCAGCCCCAGCATTTT. This translates into CASSLWADTGYQPQHF.